This T cell receptor (beta chain) was sequenced in a study of vaccination and CD4 T cells after COVID-19. Across the study: Median time from second vaccine dose to sampling was approximately 74 days (14 to 241). Cellular stimulation was performed using overlapping spike peptides derived from SARS-CoV-2, HCoV-NL63, HCoV-OC43 and HCoV-229E.

Stated treatment: roughly 10-day PBMC culture with coronavirus spike peptide pools or control peptides (ViraFEST assay). ViraFEST grew antigen-specific T cells using peptide pools, then sequenced TCRs. This CDR3 has 13 residues. Germline V gives CDR1 DFQATT, CDR2 SNEGSKA (reference sequence). Trimming removed 4 bases from V and 2 bases from J, with 11 bases in between. Concerning this clonotype: Its antigen is as yet unknown.

An Oncomine TCR Beta short-read assay was used to sequence the DNA from cultured CD4+ T cells. From CD4+ T cells that had been cultured, genomic DNA was extracted. Via MiXCR, TCRdb re-called the PCR reads, giving one row per CDR3 protein. The sample includes over 15,000 distinct CDR3 sequences, approximately 49% of them seen just once. The clonotype originates from a human donor who had recovered from COVID-19. This chain joins TRBV20-1 and TRBJ2-5; tentatively, D is TRBD1 (6 bases). The sequenced sample was CD4+ T cells from blood, cultured in vitro, obtained before SARS-CoV-2 vaccination. CDR3 sequence (DNA): TGCAGTGCTAAAACAGGGATTCAAGAGACCCAGTACTTC. Amino acid sequence: CSAKTGIQETQYF.